This entry features one T cell receptor (beta chain) sequence. Its antigen remains unknown. CDR1 SGHRS and CDR2 YFSETQ come from the germline V gene. The V segment lost 2 bases and the J segment 4 bases; nucleotides outside the gene matches: 7. The CDR3 contains 18 residues. Regarding time point: 4-8 weeks after completion of therapy. The sample belongs to a study of T cell therapy after organ transplantation. Across the whole study: Patients received a median of 1.92 x 10^8 CMV-specific T cells over 2 to 6 infusions. Short-term post-therapy samples: blood collected 4 to 8 weeks after completing therapy. Overall study results and limits: Minimal repertoire change after therapy followed marked pretherapy expansions in nonresponders.

Only in-frame clones appear in the TCRdb table, and some are missing; sequencing was by immunoSEQ multiplex PCR. Counted here are more than 850 clones, about 75% occurring once; the ten biggest clones make up roughly 41%. The input for sequencing was CD8+ T cells from blood, taken after autologous CMV-specific T cell therapy. The genes are TRBV5-1 and TRBJ2-3; 16 bases match TRBD2. The sequence was obtained from a human patient who had received a solid organ transplant and had CMV disease. Part of the T cell pool may stem from the graft donor. The CDR3 DNA is TGCGCCAGCAGCTTCTACCCGGGACTAGCGGGAGGGGCAGATACGCAGTATTTT. Its translation is CASSFYPGLAGGADTQYF.